Each of the 3 T cell receptor beta chains below was sequenced from the same sample in a study of sequential checkpoint blockade in melanoma. The sample's treatment: randomized to nivolumab then ipilimumab (arm A) or the reverse (arm B). Sequencing used immunoSEQ multiplex PCR; TCRdb keeps in-frame clones, though not all of them. The data contain 6,000 to 7,000 clones, 48% of them seen just once; the ten biggest clones take up about 25%. The sample in question was CD8+ T cells sorted from blood (inferred from file names), obtained from a patient given nivolumab and ipilimumab in sequence. These receptors were taken from a human patient with melanoma. Some clones in this sample may be carry-over from other donors' samples.

This clone was picked up one time. The V and J genes are TRBV1 and TRBJ1-5; TRBD1, as called in the table, went unchecked against the DNA. TRBV1 is annotated as a pseudogene. The CDR3 extends over 22 amino acids. CDR3 DNA sequence: TGCACCAGCAGCCAAGAAACATTGAGGGACAGTATATGTATTGGTAGCAATCAGCCCCAGCATTTT. Protein: CTSSQETLRDSICIGSNQPQHF.

The chain recombines TRBV5-6 with TRBJ2-7; 12 bases line up with TRBD2. This CDR3 comprises 16 residues. V dropped 5 bases and J dropped 3; count of bases not matched to a gene: 9. Germline CDR1 SGHDT, CDR2 YYEEEE. For the CDR3, the DNA is TGTGCCAGCAGTTACTTTTCGACTAGCGGGGGCTACGAGCAGTACTTC. Amino acid sequence: CASSYFSTSGGYEQYF.

The CDR3 loop is CASSPNLGTSGGPVTDTQYF. CDR3 coding DNA: TGTGCCAGCAGCCCCAATCTCGGGACTAGCGGGGGGCCGGTCACAGATACGCAGTATTTT. This sequence joins TRBV7-6 and TRBJ2-3; the match to TRBD2 covers 15 bases. Germline V lookup: CDR1 SGHVS, CDR2 FNYEAQ. J was trimmed by 2 bases and V by 5 bases; bases with no gene match: 14. There are 20 residues in the CDR3.